A selection of T cell receptor beta chains follows, all from one sample in a study of shared clonotypes between healthy human individuals. Method: immunoSEQ multiplex PCR; TCRdb's copy keeps in-frame clones and lacks some. The sample has approximately 740,000 clones; more than 85% are singletons. Sequences were obtained from naive CD8+ T cells sorted from blood. These receptors came from a man aged 25 to 45 in good health. The CDR3 runs from the conserved cysteine through the conserved F or W. D genes are given only for firm matches. The listing skips clone size in some rows; elsewhere it reads once, few, many or a size class.

TRBV28,NA,NA,TRBJ2-5,CASSLLVLGETQYF,TGTGCCAGCAGTTTACTCGTCCTCGGGGAGACCCAGTACTTC
TRBV5-6,NA,NA,TRBJ2-4,CASMILRGIQYF,TGTGCCAGCATGATACTTCGGGGCATTCAGTACTTC
TRBV9,TRBD1,NA,TRBJ2-1,CASSVGGQSSYNEQFF,TGTGCCAGCAGCGTAGGGGGACAGAGCTCCTACAATGAGCAGTTCTTC
TRBV9,NA,NA,TRBJ1-1,CASSITPGHSNTEAFF,TGTGCCAGCAGTATTACACCGGGACATTCGAACACTGAAGCTTTCTTT
TRBV18,NA,NA,TRBJ1-1,CASSLRGVGGLVNTEAFF,TGTGCCAGCTCACTAAGAGGGGTCGGGGGTTTGGTGAACACTGAAGCTTTCTTT
TRBV5-1,TRBD1,NA,TRBJ2-7,CASSLAGAIGTGGYEQYF,TGCGCCAGCAGCTTGGCTGGAGCAATCGGGACAGGGGGATACGAGCAGTACTTC
TRBV4-1,NA,once,TRBJ2-5,CASSQVPAGATQYF,TGCGCCAGCAGCCAAGTCCCGGCTGGGGCGACCCAGTACTTC
TRBV27,NA,few,TRBJ1-2,CASSLDGYTF,TGTGCCAGCAGTTTAGATGGCTACACCTTC
TRBV2,TRBD2,NA,TRBJ2-1,CASRAGLASYNEQFF,TGTGCCAGCAGAGCCGGACTAGCGAGCTACAATGAGCAGTTCTTC
TRBV27,NA,NA,TRBJ2-5,CASSPRRATGIRETQYF,TGTGCCAGCAGTCCGAGACGGGCTACAGGCATAAGGGAGACCCAGTACTTC
TRBV7-9,NA,NA,TRBJ2-5,CASSLGDRETQYF,TGTGCCAGCAGCTTGGGGGACCGAGAGACCCAGTACTTC
TRBV19,TRBD2,many,TRBJ2-1,CASSPREGQKVNEQFF,TGTGCCAGTAGTCCCCGGGAGGGCCAAAAGGTCAATGAGCAGTTCTTC
TRBV15,TRBD1,once,TRBJ2-5,CATSRGRRTGIQETQYF,TGTGCCACCAGCAGAGGTAGACGGACAGGGATCCAAGAGACCCAGTACTTC
TRBV2,NA,NA,TRBJ2-1,CASALANNYNEQFF,TGTGCCAGCGCACTAGCCAACAACTACAATGAGCAGTTCTTC
TRBV9,NA,NA,TRBJ1-1,CASSVGGRTEAFF,TGTGCCAGCAGCGTAGGAGGTCGCACTGAAGCTTTCTTT
TRBV7-9,NA,NA,TRBJ2-7,CASSLVGEPDEQYF,TGTGCCAGCAGCTTAGTAGGGGAGCCCGACGAGCAGTACTTC
TRBV19,TRBD1,once,TRBJ2-7,CASSPLGWTGGDEQYF,TGTGCCAGTAGTCCACTCGGTTGGACAGGGGGCGACGAGCAGTACTTC
TRBV11-2,NA,NA,TRBJ2-2,CASSLGLGAGELFF,TGTGCCAGCAGCCTCGGGTTAGGGGCCGGGGAGCTGTTTTTT
TRBV10-3,NA,NA,TRBJ2-1,CAISDLNEQFF,TGTGCCATCAGTGACTTAAATGAGCAGTTCTTC
TRBV11-2,NA,NA,TRBJ1-1,CASRTQGYTEAFF,TGTGCCAGCAGGACGCAGGGATACACTGAAGCTTTCTTT
TRBV25-1,NA,NA,TRBJ2-7,CASSEWPPEQYF,TGTGCCAGCAGTGAATGGCCTCCCGAGCAGTACTTC
TRBV7-9,TRBD2,NA,TRBJ2-1,CASRTSGSNDEQFF,TGTGCCAGCAGGACTAGCGGGAGTAATGATGAGCAGTTCTTC
TRBV6-6,NA,NA,TRBJ2-7,CASSYGGFNEQYF,TGTGCCAGCAGTTACGGAGGATTCAACGAGCAGTACTTC
TRBV7-2,TRBD2,NA,TRBJ2-5,CASSSGLAPAETQYF,TGTGCCAGCAGCTCAGGACTAGCGCCTGCGGAGACCCAGTACTTC
TRBV5-8,NA,NA,TRBJ2-7,CASSSLGTFGYEQYF,TGTGCCAGCAGCTCCCTAGGGACATTTGGTTACGAGCAGTACTTC
TRBV27,TRBD2,NA,TRBJ2-7,CASSPGLAYEQYF,TGTGCCAGCAGCCCGGGACTAGCGTACGAGCAGTACTTC
TRBV5-1,TRBD2,NA,TRBJ2-3,CASSLALLTSGSSTDTQYF,TGCGCCAGCAGCTTGGCTCTATTGACTAGCGGGAGTTCCACAGATACGCAGTATTTT
TRBV14,NA,NA,TRBJ2-1,CASSTGRDSYNEQFF,TGTGCCAGCTCGACGGGCCGGGACTCCTACAATGAGCAGTTCTTC
TRBV7-9,NA,NA,TRBJ2-1,CASSLNGEQFF,TGTGCCAGCAGCTTAAATGGTGAGCAGTTCTTC
TRBV27,TRBD1,NA,TRBJ2-5,CASSSRRQGMGETQYF,TGTGCCAGCAGTTCCAGAAGACAGGGGATGGGAGAGACCCAGTACTTC
TRBV28,NA,once,TRBJ2-5,CASSLYGGATQETQYF,TGTGCCAGCAGTTTATATGGGGGAGCAACCCAAGAGACCCAGTACTTC
TRBV4-1,NA,few,TRBJ2-2,CASSPFLNTGELFF,TGCGCCAGCAGCCCCTTCTTGAACACCGGGGAGCTGTTTTTT
TRBV29-1,NA,NA,TRBJ2-7,CSVEDAPYEQYF,TGCAGCGTTGAAGATGCTCCCTACGAGCAGTACTTC
TRBV4-1,NA,few,TRBJ2-7,CASSLPGGGYEQYF,TGCGCCAGCAGTCTGCCGGGTGGGGGCTACGAGCAGTACTTC
TRBV7-9,TRBD2,NA,TRBJ2-7,CASSPSSLAGGNPYEQYF,TGTGCCAGCAGCCCTAGTAGCCTAGCGGGAGGGAACCCCTACGAGCAGTACTTC
TRBV7-9,NA,NA,TRBJ1-2,CASSLSGIDGYTF,TGTGCCAGCAGCTTATCAGGGATCGATGGCTACACCTTC
TRBV7-6,TRBD2,NA,TRBJ2-1,CASSLAGGPSGRRYNEQFF,TGTGCCAGCAGCTTAGCGGGGGGTCCTAGCGGAAGGCGGTACAATGAGCAGTTCTTC
TRBV7-2,NA,few,TRBJ2-7,CASSLTSYEQYF,TGTGCCAGCAGCTTAACGTCCTACGAGCAGTACTTC
TRBV4-1,TRBD2,NA,TRBJ2-1,CASSLADSSYNEQFF,TGCGCCAGCAGTCTAGCGGATAGCTCCTACAATGAGCAGTTCTTC
TRBV11-2,NA,NA,TRBJ2-4,CASGRGAGNLENIQYF,TGTGCCAGCGGGCGCGGGGCGGGGAATTTGGAAAACATTCAGTACTTC
TRBV19,TRBD1,NA,TRBJ2-7,CASSSTEFTDRVNYEQYF,TGTGCCAGTAGTAGCACCGAATTCACGGACAGGGTAAACTACGAGCAGTACTTC
TRBV4-1,NA,NA,TRBJ2-7,CASSRLASGRYEQYF,TGCGCCAGCAGCCGTCTTGCGAGCGGCCGCTACGAGCAGTACTTC
TRBV9,NA,NA,TRBJ1-3,CASSVEPGLTSGNTIYF,TGTGCCAGCAGCGTAGAACCGGGACTTACCTCTGGAAACACCATATATTTT
TRBV29-1,TRBD2,NA,TRBJ2-2,CSADTSGRAAGELFF,TGCAGCGCCGACACTAGCGGGAGGGCCGCAGGGGAGCTGTTTTTT
TRBV4-1,TRBD2,NA,TRBJ2-7,CASSQDQTIAGVIYEQYF,TGCGCCAGCAGCCAAGATCAGACGATAGCGGGAGTCATCTACGAGCAGTACTTC
TRBV7-2,TRBD2,NA,TRBJ2-7,CASSFSSGTYEQYF,TGTGCCAGCAGCTTTTCCAGCGGGACCTACGAGCAGTACTTC
TRBV11-2,TRBD1,NA,TRBJ2-7,CASSPYDRGSYEQYF,TGTGCCAGCAGCCCATACGACAGGGGCTCCTACGAGCAGTACTTC
TRBV27,NA,NA,TRBJ1-2,CASSLRARHYGYTF,TGTGCCAGCAGTTTAAGGGCGCGACACTATGGCTACACCTTC
TRBV27,NA,NA,TRBJ2-7,CASSLSSLRDEQYF,TGTGCCAGCAGTTTATCGTCTCTCAGGGACGAGCAGTACTTC
TRBV19,TRBD1,NA,TRBJ1-5,CASNSPQGQFNQPQHF,TGTGCCAGTAACTCTCCCCAGGGACAGTTTAATCAGCCCCAGCATTTT
TRBV27,NA,NA,TRBJ2-3,CASRALTDTQYF,TGTGCCAGCAGGGCCCTTACAGATACGCAGTATTTT